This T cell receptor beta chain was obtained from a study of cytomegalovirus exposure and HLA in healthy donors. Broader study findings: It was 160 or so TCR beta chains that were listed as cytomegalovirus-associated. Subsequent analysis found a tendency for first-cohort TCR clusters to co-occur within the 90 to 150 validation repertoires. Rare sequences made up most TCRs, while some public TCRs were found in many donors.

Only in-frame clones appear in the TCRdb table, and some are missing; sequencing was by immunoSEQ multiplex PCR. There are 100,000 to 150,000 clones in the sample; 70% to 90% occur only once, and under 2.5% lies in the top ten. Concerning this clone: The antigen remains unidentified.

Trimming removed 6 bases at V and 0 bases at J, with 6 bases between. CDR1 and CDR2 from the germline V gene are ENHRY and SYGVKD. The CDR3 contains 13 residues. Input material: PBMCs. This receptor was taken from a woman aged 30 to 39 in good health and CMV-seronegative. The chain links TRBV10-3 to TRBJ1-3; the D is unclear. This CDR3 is CAIRTSSGNTIYF. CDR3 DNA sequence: TGTGCCATCAGAACCAGCTCTGGAAACACCATATATTTT.